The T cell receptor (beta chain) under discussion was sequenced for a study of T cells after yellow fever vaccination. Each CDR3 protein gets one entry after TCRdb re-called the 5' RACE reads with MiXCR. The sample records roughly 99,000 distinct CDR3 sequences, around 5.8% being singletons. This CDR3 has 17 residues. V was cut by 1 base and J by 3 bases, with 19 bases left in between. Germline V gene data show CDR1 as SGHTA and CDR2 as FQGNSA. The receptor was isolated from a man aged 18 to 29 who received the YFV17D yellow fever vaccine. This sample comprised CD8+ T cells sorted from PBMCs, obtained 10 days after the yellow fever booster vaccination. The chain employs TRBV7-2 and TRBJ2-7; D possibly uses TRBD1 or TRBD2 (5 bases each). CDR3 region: CASSLGALRGGGYEQYF. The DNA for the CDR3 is TGTGCCAGCAGCTTAGGGGCGTTGAGGGGTGGTGGCTACGAGCAGTACTTC.